This T cell receptor (beta chain) was captured by sequencing in a study of cytomegalovirus exposure and HLA in healthy donors. The PCR made use of 60 Vbeta and 13 Jbeta primers. Profiling relied on immunoSEQ multiplex PCR, and the TCRdb table lists in-frame clones only, not all of them. The sample contains 150,000 to 200,000 clones, roughly 88% of which appear only once. There are 15 residues in the CDR3. Germline assignment: CDR1 SNHLY and CDR2 FYNNEI. V lost 6 bases, J lost 2 bases, and 6 bases stayed unmatched. The sample holds a few counts of this clone. Its antigen is not identified. The study, taken as a whole, reports: The likely explanation for a cluster of highly shared sequence variants was sequencing artifact. An analysis that came later showed most CMV-associated TCR beta chains appearing HLA-restricted.

The chain carries TRBV2 and TRBJ2-3, with 9 bases that match TRBD1. Sequences were obtained from PBMCs. The receptor comes from a boy aged 2 to 10 in good health and CMV-seronegative. CDR3 in DNA: TGTGCCAGCAGGGCCGGGACAGGGAACACAGATACGCAGTATTTT. It is translated as CASRAGTGNTDTQYF.